This paragraph reports one T cell receptor beta chain. Its target is unknown. This record belongs to a study of human T cells and chemical hapten exposure. Time point reported: patch test 1, 2 weeks after DPC sensitization. The treatment here: therapeutic diphenylcyclopropenone sensitization with weekly scalp DPC. Broader study findings: Controls had significantly fewer large CDR3 similarity clusters than were formed by expanded TCRs. TCRs exceeding a frequency of 1 in 1000 stayed unchanged under DPC sensitization.

A single record per CDR3 protein comes from TCRdb applying MiXCR to the RACE reads. The data contain under 150,000 distinct CDR3 sequences, around 10% of them seen just once; the ten biggest clones take up just over 1.4%. The sample here was whole blood, taken in connection with sensitization to the hapten diphenylcyclopropenone (DPC). The receptor was derived from a woman between 50 and 59 years old with alopecia areata. Some clones in this sample may be carry-over from other donors' samples.

The CDR3 sequence: CASSDINTEAFF. CDR3 in DNA: TGTGCCAGCAGTGATATAAACACTGAAGCTTTCTTT. This rearrangement joins TRBV6-4 to TRBJ1-1, with unresolved D. This CDR3 has 12 amino acids. Germline-derived CDR1 and CDR2 are MRHNA and SNTAGT. V lost 3 bases, J lost 2 bases, and 4 bases lay in between.